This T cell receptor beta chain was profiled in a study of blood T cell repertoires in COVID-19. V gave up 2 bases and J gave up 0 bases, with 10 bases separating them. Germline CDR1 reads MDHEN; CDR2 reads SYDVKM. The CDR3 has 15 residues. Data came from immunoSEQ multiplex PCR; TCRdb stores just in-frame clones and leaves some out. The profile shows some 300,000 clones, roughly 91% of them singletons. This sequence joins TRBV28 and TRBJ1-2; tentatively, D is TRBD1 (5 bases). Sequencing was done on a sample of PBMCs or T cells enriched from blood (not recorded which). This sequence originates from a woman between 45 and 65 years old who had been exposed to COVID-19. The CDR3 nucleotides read TGTGCCAGCAGTTTAGACAGCGCTACTAACTATGGCTACACCTTC. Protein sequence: CASSLDSATNYGYTF.